This T cell receptor (beta chain) was sequenced during a study of cytomegalovirus exposure and HLA in healthy donors (dated by TCRdb to 2015 to 2018). Notes on the research overall: An earlier analysis of several hundred of the donors reported 276 Gb of sequence data and 95 million to 120 million unique TCR beta sequences obtained from approximately 180 million T cells. An early release that covered about 600 HLA-typed donors contained around 300 gigabases of sequencing data and tens of millions of unique TCR sequences. Among the approximately 400 genotyped donors, more than 70% belonged to the genetic ancestry cluster associated with self-reported Caucasian donors. The study aimed to test whether cataloging public T cell receptors could reveal signatures of past pathogen exposure. Using immunosequencing, the study profiled T cell repertoires from some 670 subjects and related those repertoires to cytomegalovirus serostatus. A separate validation cohort of 100 to 150 different subjects was used in addition to the roughly 700-subject first cohort. To predict cytomegalovirus infection status, the study brought together high-throughput TCR immunosequencing, statistical association of individual TCRs with disease status, and machine learning. A later analysis re-analyzed previously published TCR beta repertoires from about 600 donors and added high-resolution HLA genotyping to study TCR occurrence patterns. The later analysis used no new phenotypic data to find candidate immune exposures, relying instead on TCR beta sequences and their occurrence across donors. An earlier analysis of several hundred of the donors applied high-throughput TCR beta sequencing to assess whether each TCR beta V gene segment acted as functional or pseudogenic. Donor age, sex, ethnicity and CMV serostatus were compiled alongside the repertoire data. In a later genetic analysis, genome-wide SNP genotypes for about 55% of the roughly 700 donors were used, and that subset was treated as a discovery cohort. All discovery cohort repertoires had been generated using a single sequencing platform. HLA typing included class I and class II loci at four-digit resolution. Typing coverage varied by locus: 629-630 donors for A, B, C, DRB1 and DQB1; 522 for DQA1; over 600 for DPA1; approximately 470 for DPB1. Five DR-DQ haplotypes were handled as single units for association and clustering, since linkage in the cohort was strong. On average, roughly 250,000 unique TCR beta nucleotide sequences were sequenced per donor among 398 genotyped donors of the cohort, with roughly 20% of those sequences being non-productive.

A few counts support this clone. There is no known antigen for this receptor. It has no much larger one-base neighbor in the sample; base qualities were not kept. After removal of 1 base from V and 8 bases from J, the junction retains 13 bases not matched to a gene. Counted from cysteine to phenylalanine, this CDR3 has 16 amino acids. Of the read, only the CDR3 DNA is kept; its 48 bases are in frame from base 1. The germline V gene provides CDR1 SGHTA and CDR2 FQGNSA. Libraries were built with the immunoSEQ multiplex PCR assay. For the multiplex PCR, a mixture combining 60 forward primers for TCR Vbeta segments and 13 reverse primers for TCR Jbeta segments was used. A multiplex PCR assay on genomic DNA amplified the CDR3 region of rearranged TCR beta genes. On the Illumina HiSeq System, the amplified TCR beta libraries were sequenced as 87-base-pair reads. In the authors' own workflow: A later analysis counted approximately 84 million unique TCR beta chains across the 550 to 700 repertoires, and some 11 million of these chains were shared by at least two donors. A nearest-neighbor algorithm error-corrected the raw reads and collapsed the reads into unique sequences, merging closely related sequences to remove PCR and sequencing errors. Alignment of CDR3 sequences to IMGT reference sequences was used to assign V, D and J gene segments. Each retained sequence needed at least a six-nucleotide match to both a V gene segment and a J gene segment. Rearrangements were classified as productive when the CDR3 lacked stop codons and remained in frame with V and J, and all other rearrangements were classified as non-productive. CDR3 was defined according to IMGT convention as the region running from the second conserved V-encoded cysteine to the conserved J-encoded phenylalanine. The earlier analysis of fewer than 700 of the donors excluded sequences that lacked an unambiguous match to a single V gene segment. In an earlier analysis of 587 of the donors, a V segment was called functional when productive rearrangements were above 56.7%, and segregating when the standard deviation between donors exceeded 5%. A statistical classification framework was developed to diagnose cytomegalovirus status using the catalog of TCR beta chain sequences. V and J gene assignment, in a later analysis, came from comparing TCR nucleotide sequences with IMGT/GENE-DB human TR gene sequences. In a later analysis, CDR3 sequences and most-parsimonious VDJ recombination scenarios were assigned using the TCRdist pipeline. In a later analysis, every TCR beta chain was defined by the combination of its CDR3 amino acid sequence and its V-gene family, and reads without a unique V-gene family were dropped. To address suspected cross-contamination and a sequencing artifact, a later analysis removed a few hundred highly shared, low-generation-probability nucleotide sequences. In a later analysis, a clonal expansion index was calculated for each public chain from normalized within-repertoire ranks of inferred template counts. A later analysis computed generation probabilities with a VDJ recombination model fitted to out-of-frame rearrangements, and checked the results against IGoR. Hypergeometric tests were used in a later analysis to score TCR-TCR, TCR-HLA and TCR-CMV co-occurrence, with a repertoire-size bias correction applied to the TCR pairs. To estimate false discovery rates, a later analysis permuted the HLA or CMV assignments 20 times. In a later analysis, co-occurring TCRs were grouped with DBSCAN, and TCRdist sequence similarity was added when clustering was performed within HLA-allele-positive subsets. Co-occurrence clustering excluded repertoires with fewer than 30,000 or more than 120,000 public chains, plus five with anomalous nucleotide sharing. What TCRdb holds here is the immuneACCESS table cut down to in-frame rearrangements. Part of the clones is not present; checked against another copy, under half of the missing clones reflect an unresolved V gene, and the others are unexplained. The DNA gave D and trimming, while V, J and clone size come from that table. Within this sample are about 150,000 clones, with roughly 10% of them counted one time only. The ten largest clones add up to less than 2% of the sample.

In total, 600 or so healthy bone marrow donors made up the cohort. At the time of sampling, all cohort members were nominally healthy, though unrecorded immune exposures were likely present. The donor tested CMV seronegative, placing the donor among the 352 seronegative members of the cohort. A peripheral blood sample was collected from each donor, and TCR beta sequencing was performed on peripheral blood mononuclear cells. The Qiagen DNeasy Blood Extraction Kit was used to extract genomic DNA from the blood cell samples. Results and caveats for the whole study, not just this receptor: Roughly uniform sequencing depth across donors was assumed in presence/absence analyses, although this assumption may not hold. Most TCR sequences were seen in very few donors, while some public TCRs were found in many individuals. The cohort was sequenced for TCR beta chains only, and without alpha or paired-chain data the features that could be detected were limited. In a later analysis, several top co-occurrence clusters were reported to appear linked to parvovirus B19, influenza, CMV and Epstein-Barr virus. The classifier was reported to diagnose cytomegalovirus status with high specificity and sensitivity in both the original cohort and the validation cohort. Because counts were too low, some 17 rarely observed V segments, including chromosome 9 orphons, were left out of the earlier analysis of about 620 of the donors. When HLA alleles, especially DR and DQ, strongly co-occurred, attributing TCR associations to individual alleles was difficult. In a later genetic analysis, fewer N-insertions in productive TCRs were reported among donors in an Asian-associated ancestry cluster than the approximately 710-donor mean. Correlated functional status among segregating V segments might be attributable to linkage disequilibrium, but an unknown experimental factor could not be ruled out. The authors suggested that the approach could potentially be extended to other disease states and immunological phenotypes. In a later genetic analysis, a missense DCLRE1C variant was associated with V-gene and J-gene trimming of TCR beta chains, and the association was replicated in an independent cohort. At a false discovery rate of 0.05, a later analysis linked approximately 18,000 TCR beta sequences to specific HLA alleles. Broadly in line with IMGT annotations, most TCR beta V segments showed up in productive rearrangements about 90% or about 30% of the time in an earlier analysis of around 600 of the donors. A further reported finding was that TCR beta sequences accurately predicted the HLA-A and HLA-B alleles for most subjects in the first cohort. The study listed over 150 TCR beta chains as associated with cytomegalovirus. According to a later analysis, most CMV-associated TCR beta chains appeared to be HLA-restricted, and the HLA associations seemed to be driven largely by CMV exposure. Because some donors lacked HLA typing at each locus, the association tests relied only on the typed subset. The 87-base-pair reads could not distinguish some IMGT-functional V segments, including TRBV6-2 and TRBV6-3, so those segments were excluded. The only immune exposure information available for the cohort was CMV serostatus. The sequencing pipeline was judged likely to have produced a cluster of highly shared sequence variants as a technical artifact. A later analysis found that TCR association rates varied across HLA loci, with DRB1 alleles showing the most associated TCRs and HLA-C alleles the fewest. A few of the identified cytomegalovirus-associated TCR beta chains were confirmed in vitro to be specific for cytomegalovirus antigens. In a later analysis, HLA-associated TCR beta chains were found to be more clonally expanded and to have lower generation probabilities than equally common non-associated chains.

The chain is encoded by TRBV7-2 joined to TRBJ1-2, and TRBD1 aligns with 7 junction nucleotides. Sample: PBMCs. The sequence derives from a man aged 50-59 years in good health and CMV-seronegative. In nucleotides, the sequence is TGTGCCAGCAGCTTAGGTAATTGGAGACAGGGTCAAGGCTACACCTTC. Translation gives CASSLGNWRQGQGYTF.